Shown below are 9 T cell receptor beta chains from a single sample sequenced in a study of T cells in Graves' hyperthyroidism and ophthalmopathy. RNA transcripts provided the source from which TCR beta CDR3 regions were amplified. The study used the HTBI primer set for a first-round RT-PCR of the TCR CDR3. TCRdb ran MiXCR on the multiplex PCR reads and lists one entry per CDR3 protein. The data show about 160,000 distinct CDR3 sequences, about 9.4% seen once. The sequenced sample consisted of blood. All receptors come from a woman aged 18-35 years with Graves' hyperthyroidism that later progressed to Graves' ophthalmopathy.

This clonotype was observed at least ten times. The chain uses TRBV6-1 and TRBJ1-2; no clear D. V was trimmed by 1 base and J by 8 bases, leaving 11 bases between them. The length of the CDR3 is 13 residues. Per germline, CDR1 MNHNS and CDR2 SASEGT. DNA of the CDR3: TGTGCCAGCAGTGAAGGAGGTCGGGTCGGCTACACCTTC. This sequence encodes CASSEGGRVGYTF.

Of note for this clonotype: It may be a read error: a sequence one base away is much more abundant. This CDR3 is missing its conserved last phenylalanine or tryptophan, likely due to a read error. This chain joins TRBV15 and TRBJ1-6, with TRBD1 matching over 7 bases. Trimming removed 0 bases from V and 10 bases from J; junction bases left unmatched: 6. CDR3 length: 15 amino acids. Germline CDR1 LNHNV, CDR2 YYDKDF (reference sequence). In nucleotides, the CDR3 is TGTGCCACCAGCAGAGATCAGGGGGTTTGGTCACCCCTCCACCTT. Amino acid sequence: CATSRDQGVWSPLHL.

This clonotype was seen only a few times. The genes are TRBV28 and TRBJ1-2; D remains ambiguous. The germline CDR1 and CDR2 sequences are MDHEN and SYDVKM. V was shortened by 8 bases and J by 8 bases, with 15 bases between the two germline ends. The CDR3 spans 12 residues. The CDR3 is CASADGPGGYTF. CDR3 DNA sequence: TGTGCCAGCGCGGACGGTCCGGGAGGCTACACCTTC.

This clonotype has a count of ten or more. This rearrangement joins TRBV12-3 or TRBV12-4 to TRBJ2-3, with D unclear. The V end was cut by 6 bases, the J end by 1 base, with 14 bases between. The CDR3 totals 15 residues. The chain's CDR3 is CASSPVGSGTDTQYF. The CDR3 region has the DNA TGTGCCAGCAGCCCGGTCGGGTCGGGCACAGATACGCAGTATTTT.

There are a few counts of this clonotype. The gene calls are TRBV4-2 and TRBJ1-6; 10 nucleotides agree with TRBD1. The CDR3 has 16 residues. V was clipped by 5 bases and J by 6 bases; unmatched bases: 7. Germline CDR1 LGHNA, CDR2 YNFKEQ. CDR3 bases: TGTGCCAGCAGCAGGGGACAGGGGATCGGTAATTCACCCCTCCACTTT. Residues: CASSRGQGIGNSPLHF.

Comment on this clonotype: This could be a read error, since a much larger clone is one nucleotide away. The CDR3 sequence: CASSAGLAQETQYF. In DNA, the CDR3 is TGTGCCAGCAGCGCCGGACTAGCCCAAGAGACCCAGTACTTC. The chain uses TRBV5-4 and TRBJ2-5; 8 bases align to TRBD2. The J segment lost 1 base and the V segment lost 4 bases, leaving 3 bases of the junction unmatched. CDR1 and CDR2 (germline): SGHNT, YYREEE (reference sequence). The CDR3 consists of 14 residues.

In its sample, this clonotype was seen many times. The chain joins TRBV7-9 to TRBJ2-3; 12 bases are a match to TRBD2. Germline trimming cut 3 bases from V and 3 bases from J; bases unmatched to any gene: 13. The CDR3 is 19 amino acids. CDR1 is SEHNR and CDR2 is FQNEAQ in the germline V gene (reference sequence). The CDR3 DNA is TGTGCCAGCAGCTTCCTTCCTTCTTGGACTAGCGGGGCTACAGATACGCAGTATTTT. Translation gives CASSFLPSWTSGATDTQYF.

There are many counts of this clonotype. The CDR3 loop is CASSEPGGGYGYTF. The CDR3 nucleotides are TGTGCCAGCAGTGAACCAGGGGGTGGGTATGGCTACACCTTC. J is TRBJ1-2 and V is TRBV6-1; 7 nucleotides line up with TRBD1. Per germline, CDR1 MNHNS and CDR2 SASEGT. With V trimmed by 2 bases and J by 5 bases, 5 bases remained unmatched. The CDR3 is 14 residues long.

In this sample, this clonotype turned up many times. CDR3 bases: TGTGCCAGCAGCCTCCGGGACTTCCAAGAGACCCAGTACTTC. Amino acid sequence: CASSLRDFQETQYF. The chain uses TRBV6-1 and TRBJ2-5; TRBD2 is a possible D gene (6 bases). CDR1 MNHNS and CDR2 SASEGT come from the germline V gene. This CDR3 is built from 14 residues. The V and J ends lost 6 bases and 1 base respectively, with 12 bases between them.